What follows is one T cell receptor (beta chain) and its context. This clone was seen a handful of times. No cognate antigen has been identified for it. Base qualities are not at hand, and no much larger clone is one base apart. Reading the label with the study, this specimen's time point is: before neoadjuvant nivolumab. Patients had been newly diagnosed with stage II-IVA oral cavity squamous cell carcinoma, and no prior systemic or radiation treatment had been given to the patients. The cohort was made up of patients with locally advanced, HPV-negative oral cavity squamous cell carcinoma. Samples came from a longitudinal correlative study of a single-arm phase II trial of neoadjuvant nivolumab in oral cavity squamous cell carcinoma. Subject-matched pre- and post-treatment PBMCs and tumors from three responders and three non-responders were subjected to genomic DNA-based TCRbeta sequencing. Genomic DNA was isolated from tumor tissue using the Maxwell RSC DNA from Tissue kit.

The sample comes from a study of neoadjuvant anti-PD-1 for oral cavity cancer (TCRdb year 2021). For the study in its entirety: Before undergoing curative-intent surgical resection, most patients got three to four biweekly nivolumab doses at 3 mg/kg. Patients with complete response, partial response or stable disease by RECIST 1.1 were defined as responders, whereas patients with progression were defined as non-responders. A roughly 30% response rate was observed in the parent correlative cohort, in which about 12 patients were included. Patients who did not progress were given a fourth nivolumab dose at about day 43 and had definitive surgical resection on days 50-56. Summary of the overall study and its limitations: Higher pretreatment blood Treg/Th17 ratios correlated with higher pretreatment blood TCRbeta clonality and lower post-treatment tumor TCRbeta clonality. The TCR analyses had only a few patients in each response group, and the authors called for validation in larger cohorts. Greater tumor shrinkage correlated with larger post-treatment sizes of preexisting intratumoral clones, which suggests that expansion of preexisting clones contributed to response.

Tumor libraries used mostly approximately 4.4 ug of input genomic DNA for survey sequencing, with two replicates per sample. The immunoSEQ hsTCRbeta kit was used to prepare TCRbeta libraries according to the manufacturer's instructions. The finished libraries were brought together in one pool at approximately 3 nM, which was then read using an Illumina NovaSeq 6000 S4 flow cell. In the source study's methods: Raw data preprocessing and quality control were performed with the immunoSEQ Analyzer. The analysis was restricted to productive rearrangements, with each unique CDR3 amino acid sequence defining a clonotype. Using the R package tcR, the researchers computed the Gini-Simpson index as their estimate of repertoire clonality. Gini indices were compared with Student's t test, and associations with tumor size change were assessed by Pearson correlation. Held by TCRdb, this immuneACCESS table contains in-frame sequences only and omits some clones. Under half of the omission traces to an unresolved V gene where checked; the cause of the rest is unknown. The V and J calls and clone size were taken over from that table, and D and trimming were inferred from the DNA. This sample comprises 7,000 or so clones, 48% of them detected only once. About 11% of the sample goes to the ten largest clones.

The CDR3 contains 15 residues, cysteine and phenylalanine counted. Only the CDR3 region is kept as DNA, spanning 45 bases read in frame from base 1. CDR1 and CDR2 (MNHEY, SVGAGI) derive from the germline V gene. Between the V and J ends, shortened by 2 bases and 6 bases respectively, the junction contains 17 bases. The V and J genes are TRBV6-5 and TRBJ2-7; the D gene assignment is ambiguous. Specimen: tumor tissue, collected before nivolumab (anti-PD-1) treatment. The clonotype was recovered from a person between 40 and 79 years old with oral cavity squamous cell carcinoma. The CDR3 reads as follows: CASSYTMDHPSEQYF. The bases read TGTGCCAGCAGTTACACAATGGACCATCCGTCCGAGCAGTACTTC.